The 32 T cell receptor beta chains reported below all come from one sample, sequenced in a study of response to subunit inactivated influenza vaccine (dated by TCRdb to 2016 to 2019). Preparation of the library involved RT-PCR. This sample was sequenced with an Illumina HiSeq 2500. TCRdb cleaned the public reads at Q25 with fastp, built clones with MiXCR and kept in-frame beta chains. Each CDR3 protein appears once, grouped with its most common genes and DNA. Within this sample are fewer than 250,000 distinct CDR3 sequences, with around an eighth of them counted one time only. Approximately 27% of the sample goes to the ten largest clones. The sequencing used CD8+ T cells sorted from PBMCs, collected 5 days after vaccination. All receptors come from a man aged 50 or older who received an inactivated influenza vaccine. Donor details come from another sample of the same person, matched by shared clones.

This clonotype was detected only a few times. The chain is built from TRBV4-3 and TRBJ1-4; D not certain. The germline V gene encodes CDR1 LGHNA and CDR2 YSLEER. The CDR3 sequence is 15 residues long. V was shortened by 4 bases and J by 10 bases, with 19 bases between the two germline ends. The CDR3 DNA follows: TGCGCCAGCAGCCCAACATCGGGTCCGACTCTAAAACTGTTTTTT. Translation: CASSPTSGPTLKLFF.

This chain uses TRBV11-2 with TRBJ2-2; TRBD1 agrees at 9 bases. This CDR3 spans 16 amino acids. From germline, CDR1 is SGHAT and CDR2 FQNNGV. V lost 5 bases and J lost 4; bases outside the gene matches: 8. This CDR3 is CASSKLPGQGTGELFF. The CDR3 coding sequence is TGTGCCAGCAGCAAATTACCGGGACAGGGCACCGGGGAGCTGTTTTTT.

This clonotype came up a few times. The rearrangement links TRBV29-1 to TRBJ2-5; TRBD2 matches at 7 bases. The V segment lost 7 bases and the J segment 5 bases; nucleotides outside the gene matches: 16. CDR1 is SQVTM, CDR2 ANQGSEA, per germline. This CDR3 is built from 15 residues. The CDR3 reads CSAEGRGRADETQYF. Here the CDR3 DNA reads TGCAGCGCCGAAGGGAGGGGCAGGGCAGATGAGACCCAGTACTTC.

This clonotype was seen a handful of times. The genes are TRBV27 and TRBJ2-1, with 9 bases fitting TRBD2. This CDR3 has 16 residues. Germline CDR1 and CDR2: MNHEY and SMNVEV (reference sequence). Trimming removed 6 bases from V and 0 bases from J; junction bases left unmatched: 6. The CDR3 nucleotides are TGTGCCAGCAGGGCTAGCGGGGCCAACTCCTACAATGAGCAGTTCTTC. This translates into CASRASGANSYNEQFF.

The chain uses TRBV12-3 or TRBV12-4 and TRBJ2-7, with D uncertain. The CDR3 extends over 13 amino acids. V was trimmed by 2 bases and J by 4 bases, leaving 9 bases between them. The DNA of the CDR3 is TGTGCCAGCAGTTTAACCGATATTTACGAGCAGTACTTC. It yields the protein CASSLTDIYEQYF.

The table lists this clonotype with a few counts. The CDR3 spells CASSILDGRNEQYF. The CDR3 coding sequence is TGTGCCAGTAGTATCCTTGACGGGCGAAACGAGCAGTACTTC. The chain couples TRBV19 to TRBJ2-7, with D unclear. Germline V gives CDR1 LNHDA, CDR2 SQIVND (reference sequence). The CDR3 sequence is 14 residues long. Trimming stripped 3 bases from V and 5 bases from J, with 14 bases between.

The rearrangement links TRBV11-2 to TRBJ1-1, with D possibly matching TRBD1 (6 bases). This CDR3 spans 13 amino acids. Germline CDR1 is SGHAT and CDR2 is FQNNGV. V lost 3 bases, J lost 8 bases, and 13 bases lay in between. CDR3 loop: CASSLNTDREAFF. The CDR3 DNA is TGTGCCAGCAGCTTGAATACCGACAGGGAAGCTTTCTTT.

The table lists this clonotype with a few counts. The V and J genes are TRBV11-2 and TRBJ2-4, with 8 positions matching TRBD1. Germline CDR1 reads SGHAT; CDR2 reads FQNNGV. The V and J ends lost 5 bases and 7 bases, in that order; junction bases with no gene match: 10. This CDR3 has 15 amino acids. Here the CDR3 reads CASSLGQGLGNIQYF. In DNA, the CDR3 is TGTGCCAGCAGCCTCGGACAGGGTTTAGGGAACATTCAGTACTTC.

V usage is TRBV9 and J usage is TRBJ2-1, with D perhaps matching TRBD2 (7 bases). CDR1 SGDLS and CDR2 YYNGEE come from the germline V gene. The CDR3 has 16 residues. Trimming stripped 0 bases from V and 0 bases from J, with 10 bases between. The CDR3 sequence is CASSVVGGPSYNEQFF. The CDR3 DNA reads TGTGCCAGCAGCGTAGTGGGGGGGCCCTCCTACAATGAGCAGTTCTTC.

The chain combines TRBV7-6 with TRBJ1-4; D ambiguous. Trimming removed 5 bases from V and 0 bases from J, with 4 bases in between. The CDR3 is made up of 13 amino acids. Germline assignment: CDR1 SGHVS and CDR2 FNYEAQ. The CDR3 coding sequence is TGTGCCAGCAGCCAGACAACTAATGAAAAACTGTTTTTT. Protein: CASSQTTNEKLFF.

This chain links TRBV19 with TRBJ2-7; 9 bases line up with TRBD2. V trimming: 0 bases; J trimming: 2 bases; junction bases outside the gene matches: 8. The CDR3 has 17 amino acids. Germline V gene sequence: CDR1 LNHDA, CDR2 SQIVND (reference sequence). The CDR3 bases are TGTGCCAGTAGTATAGAAGACCTAGCGGGAAAACCCTACGAGCAGTACTTC. This encodes CASSIEDLAGKPYEQYF.

The rearrangement joins TRBV29-1 to TRBJ2-7; the match to TRBD1 covers 7 bases. CDR3 length: 12 amino acids. V lost 4 bases to trimming and J lost 5 bases; unmatched junction nucleotides: 5. The V gene's germline CDR1 is SQVTM and CDR2 ANQGSEA. The CDR3 bases are TGCAGCGTTGCGACAGGGAGCGACGAGCAGTACTTC. This gives the protein CSVATGSDEQYF.

The chain recombines TRBV7-9 with TRBJ2-1, with a possible D match to TRBD2 (7 bases). The CDR3 has 16 amino acids. In germline, CDR1 is SEHNR, CDR2 FQNEAQ (reference sequence). Trimming stripped 3 bases from V and 8 bases from J, with 20 bases between. The CDR3: CASSLAPGGRIHEQFF. The CDR3 coding sequence is TGTGCCAGCAGCTTGGCCCCCGGGGGGCGGATCCATGAGCAGTTCTTC.

The chain uses TRBV7-8 and TRBJ2-1, with TRBD1 identical over 7 bases. Germline V gives CDR1 SGHVS, CDR2 FQNEAQ. This CDR3 contains 14 residues. With 0 bases clipped from V and 6 bases from J, the junction kept 2 bases outside the gene matches. The CDR3 DNA reads TGTGCCAGCAGCTTAGCCACAGGGGTCAATGAGCAGTTCTTC. It is translated as CASSLATGVNEQFF.

As for this clonotype: A junction end diverges from the germline sequence, so it may reflect a read error. The chain recombines TRBV2 with TRBJ2-6; TRBD2 agrees at 11 bases. This CDR3 spans 18 amino acids. Germline CDR1 SNHLY, CDR2 FYNNEI. This CDR3 is CATSMELAGAAGASVLTF. The CDR3 DNA reads TGTGCCACCAGCATGGAACTAGCGGGAGCAGCTGGGGCCAGCGTCCTGACTTTC.

This clonotype has more than one count but fewer than ten. This chain connects TRBV7-8 to TRBJ2-1; tentatively, D is TRBD2 (5 bases). The CDR3 runs 16 residues. V was trimmed by 2 bases and J by 8 bases, leaving 19 bases between them. In germline, CDR1 is SGHVS, CDR2 FQNEAQ. CDR3 residues: CASSLWSSGRYDEQFF. Here the CDR3 DNA reads TGTGCCAGCAGCTTATGGTCCAGCGGAAGATATGATGAGCAGTTCTTC.

The J gene is TRBJ2-7, the V gene TRBV20-1; 13 nucleotides agree with TRBD2. Trimming removed 0 bases from V and 4 bases from J; junction bases left unmatched: 3. Germline-derived CDR1 and CDR2 are DFQATT and SNEGSKA (reference sequence). The CDR3 length is 15 residues. The CDR3 loop reads CSARDVLAGGYEQYF. For the CDR3, the DNA is TGCAGTGCTAGAGATGTACTAGCGGGAGGGTACGAGCAGTACTTC.

The gene calls are TRBV29-1 and TRBJ2-1; 8 positions match TRBD2. Germline values: CDR1 SQVTM, CDR2 ANQGSEA. Unmatched junction bases numbered 14, after V lost 1 base and J lost 0 bases. The CDR3 has 19 amino acids. CDR3 bases: TGCAGCGTTGAAGGGTACGGGGGGGGGACCTCAACCTCCTACAATGAGCAGTTCTTC. This codes for CSVEGYGGGTSTSYNEQFF.

In this sample, this clonotype turned up many times. The chain has TRBV3-1 and TRBJ1-4; D remains unclear. CDR3 length: 14 residues. Trimming shortened V by 4 bases and J by 6 bases, and 12 bases separated the two germline ends. CDR1 is LGHDT, CDR2 YNNKEL, per germline (reference sequence). CDR3 sequence reads: CASSPEWRHEKLFF. Here the CDR3 DNA reads TGTGCCAGCAGCCCGGAGTGGCGGCATGAAAAACTGTTTTTT.

This rearrangement joins TRBV30 to TRBJ2-7; no clear D. The CDR3 runs 12 residues. The V gene lost 0 bases and the J gene lost 7 bases, with 10 bases spanning the gap. Germline assignment: CDR1 GTSNPN and CDR2 SVGIG (reference sequence). CDR3 loop: CAWSVLGVEQYF. For the CDR3, the DNA is TGTGCCTGGAGTGTATTGGGCGTTGAGCAGTACTTC.

V usage is TRBV11-1 and J usage is TRBJ2-2; 10 nucleotides line up with TRBD1. Unmatched junction bases numbered 12, after V lost 5 bases and J lost 3 bases. CDR3 length equals 18 residues. Germline V gene lookup returns CDR1 SGHAT and CDR2 FQDESV (reference sequence). The CDR3 DNA reads TGTGCCAGCAGCCCCAGCGGTGGGACAGGGGCGGACACCGGGGAGCTGTTTTTT. It yields the protein CASSPSGGTGADTGELFF.

This sequence joins TRBV15 and TRBJ2-2, with D unclear. CDR1 is LNHNV, CDR2 YYDKDF, per germline (reference sequence). This CDR3 comprises 15 residues. V was cut by 0 bases and J by 6 bases, with 11 bases left in between. CDR3: CATSRDLNGPGELFF. The DNA of the CDR3 is TGTGCCACCAGCAGAGATCTTAACGGGCCCGGGGAGCTGTTTTTT.

This clonotype was seen many times. The CDR3 DNA is TGTGCCAGCTCACGAACCGGGGCGGGAGGCGGAACCTACGAGCAGTACTTC. Residues: CASSRTGAGGGTYEQYF. The chain links TRBV18 to TRBJ2-7; 8 bases are shared with TRBD2. The CDR3 is made up of 17 amino acids. From germline, CDR1 is KGHSH and CDR2 LQKENI. The ends lost 4 bases at V and 2 bases at J; junction bases unmatched: 13.

This clonotype was seen a few times. The chain joins TRBV12-3 or TRBV12-4 to TRBJ2-1, with D uncertain. The CDR3 consists of 12 residues. The CDR3 DNA follows: TGTGCAACTGGGTCCTCTTACAATGAGCAGTTCTTC. It translates to CATGSSYNEQFF.

V is TRBV12-3 or TRBV12-4 and J is TRBJ2-5; 9 positions match TRBD2. CDR3 size: 17 residues. V lost 2 bases to trimming and J lost 5 bases; unmatched junction nucleotides: 12. CDR3 in DNA: TGTGCCAGCAGTTTAAGTGTCGGCGGGAGGGCCTCGGAGACCCAGTACTTC. Encoded protein: CASSLSVGGRASETQYF.

This clonotype showed up just once. The rearrangement uses TRBV4-3 and TRBJ2-2, with 9 bases aligning to TRBD2. The junction had 9 bases not matched to a gene; V was cut back by 0 bases and J by 4 bases. Germline CDR1 and CDR2: LGHNA and YSLEER. This CDR3 comprises 18 residues. The DNA of the CDR3 is TGCGCCAGCAGCCAAGAACCGGTGACTAGCGGCCTCACCGGGGAGCTGTTTTTT. It yields the protein CASSQEPVTSGLTGELFF.

This chain connects TRBV20-1 to TRBJ1-2; D might be TRBD1 (5 bases). CDR1 DFQATT and CDR2 SNEGSKA come from the germline V gene (reference sequence). This CDR3 spans 17 amino acids. V was pared by 0 bases and J by 3 bases, with 20 bases between. The CDR3 loop is CSARDLTGGAPHYGYTF. The CDR3 bases are TGCAGTGCTAGAGATTTAACAGGAGGCGCTCCCCACTATGGCTACACCTTC.

V is TRBV2 and J is TRBJ2-3; 11 positions match TRBD1. Germline CDR1 is SNHLY and CDR2 is FYNNEI. V was clipped by 6 bases and J by 2 bases; unmatched bases: 4. The CDR3 totals 15 residues. CDR3 nucleotide sequence: TGTGCCAGCAGCAGGACAGGGGGCGTCACAGATACGCAGTATTTT. This translates into CASSRTGGVTDTQYF. The full variable domain, rest sourced from reference TRBV2 and TRBJ2-3, is EPEVTQTPSHQVTQMGQEVILRCVPISNHLYFYWYRQILGQKVEFLVSFYNNEISEKSEIFDDQFSVERPDGSNFTLKIRSTKLEDSAMYFCASSRTGGVTDTQYFGPGTRLTVL.

The chain carries TRBV29-1 and TRBJ2-7; TRBD1 matches 10 bases. Germline V gene lookup returns CDR1 SQVTM and CDR2 ANQGSEA. The V and J ends lost 7 bases and 7 bases, in that order; junction bases with no gene match: 13. This CDR3 has 14 residues. CDR3 sequence (DNA): TGCAGCGCCAGCGCCGGGACAGGGGTCGGGGAGCAGTACTTC. Its protein product is CSASAGTGVGEQYF.

This rearrangement joins TRBV4-2 to TRBJ2-7, with a tentative D call TRBD2 (5 bases). Trimming pared 2 bases from V and 3 bases from J, leaving 8 bases between. The CDR3 runs 13 residues. CDR1 is LGHNA and CDR2 is YNFKEQ in the germline V gene. The CDR3 DNA is TGTGCCAGCAGCCAAACGGGAAGCTACGAGCAGTACTTC. Its protein product is CASSQTGSYEQYF.

This clonotype was picked up one time. J is TRBJ2-7 and V is TRBV7-8, with no clear D. This CDR3 has 13 residues. Trimming left V 4 bases short and J 4 bases short, with 11 bases between. Germline values: CDR1 SGHVS, CDR2 FQNEAQ. CDR3 sequence reads: CASSSQTEYEQYF. The CDR3 DNA reads TGTGCCAGCAGCTCACAGACGGAATACGAGCAGTACTTC.

The J gene is TRBJ2-7, the V gene TRBV9; TRBD2 matches 7 bases. The CDR3 covers 15 residues. Trimming at V came to 0 bases and at J to 4 bases, leaving 7 bases not matched to a gene. CDR1 is SGDLS, CDR2 YYNGEE, per germline. CDR3 amino acids: CASSVDGSGLYEQYF. As DNA, the CDR3 is TGTGCCAGCAGCGTAGACGGTAGCGGGCTTTACGAGCAGTACTTC. The complete variable domain, with remaining parts taken from reference TRBV9 and TRBJ2-7, reads DSGVTQTPKHLITATGQRVTLRCSPRSGDLSVYWYQQSLDQGLQFLIQYYNGEERAKGNILERFSAQQFPDLHSELNLSSLELGDSALYFCASSVDGSGLYEQYFGPGTRLTVT.